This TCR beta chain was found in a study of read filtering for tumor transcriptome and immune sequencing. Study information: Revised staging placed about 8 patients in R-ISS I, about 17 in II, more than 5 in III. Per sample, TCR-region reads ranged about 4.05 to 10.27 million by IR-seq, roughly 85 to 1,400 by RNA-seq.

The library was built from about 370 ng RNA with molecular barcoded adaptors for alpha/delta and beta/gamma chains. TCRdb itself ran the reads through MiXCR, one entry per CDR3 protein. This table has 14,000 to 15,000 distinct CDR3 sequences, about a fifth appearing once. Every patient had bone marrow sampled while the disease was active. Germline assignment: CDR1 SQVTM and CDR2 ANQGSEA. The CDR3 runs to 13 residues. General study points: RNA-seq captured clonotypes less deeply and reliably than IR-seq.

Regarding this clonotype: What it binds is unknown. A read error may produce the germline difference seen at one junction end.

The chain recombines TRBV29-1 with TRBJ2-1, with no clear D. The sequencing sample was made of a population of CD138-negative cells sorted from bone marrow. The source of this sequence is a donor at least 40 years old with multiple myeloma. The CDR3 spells CSVGLSSYNEQLF. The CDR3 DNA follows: TGCAGCGTTGGACTGAGCTCCTACAATGAGCAGCTCTTC.